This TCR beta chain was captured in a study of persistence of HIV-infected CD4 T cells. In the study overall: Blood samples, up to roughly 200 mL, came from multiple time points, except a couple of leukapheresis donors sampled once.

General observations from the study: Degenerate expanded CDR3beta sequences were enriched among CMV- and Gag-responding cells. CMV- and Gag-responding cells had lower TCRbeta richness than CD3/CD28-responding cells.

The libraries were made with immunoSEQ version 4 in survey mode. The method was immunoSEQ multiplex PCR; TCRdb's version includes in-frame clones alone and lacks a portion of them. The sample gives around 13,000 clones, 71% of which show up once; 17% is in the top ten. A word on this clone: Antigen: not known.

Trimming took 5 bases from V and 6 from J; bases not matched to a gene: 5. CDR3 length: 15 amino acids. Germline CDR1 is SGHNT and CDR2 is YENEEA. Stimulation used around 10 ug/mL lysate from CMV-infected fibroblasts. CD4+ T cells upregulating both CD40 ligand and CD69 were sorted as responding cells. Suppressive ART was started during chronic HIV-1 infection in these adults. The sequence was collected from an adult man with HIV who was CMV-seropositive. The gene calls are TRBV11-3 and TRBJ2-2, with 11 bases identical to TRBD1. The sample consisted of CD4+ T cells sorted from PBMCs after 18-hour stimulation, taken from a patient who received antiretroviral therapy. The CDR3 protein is CASSVGQGDAGELFF. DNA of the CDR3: TGTGCCAGCAGCGTGGGACAGGGGGACGCCGGGGAGCTGTTTTTT. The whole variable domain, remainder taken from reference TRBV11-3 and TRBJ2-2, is EAGVVQSPRYKIIEKKQPVAFWCNPISGHNTLYWYLQNLGQGPELLIRYENEEAVDDSQLPKDRFSAERLKGVDSTLKIQPAELGDSAVYLCASSVGQGDAGELFFGEGSRLTVL.